This T cell receptor beta chain derives from a study of T cells in tuberculosis (dated by TCRdb to the late 2010s). Regarding the study in general: The study combined CD1B tetramers and high-throughput TCR immunosequencing to characterize T cells specific for the mycobacterial lipid antigen glucose monomycolate (GMM). Active tuberculosis patient PBMC were archived before or within 7 days of starting standard anti-tuberculosis treatment. A South African clinical cohort compared IGRA-negative adolescents, IGRA-positive adolescents with latent tuberculosis and adults with active tuberculosis, some eleven per group.

Broader findings and caveats from the paper: Using GEM motif frequencies, a classifier achieved around 70% accuracy, whereas a classifier built on the diverse GMM-specific repertoire got to approximately 88% accuracy (AUROC about 0.9). Clinical samples were selected based on which cryopreserved specimens were available, and the active tuberculosis cases were adults whereas the controls were adolescents. Smaller NN-distances were partly driven by shorter CDR3-alpha lengths in active tuberculosis patients, and statistical significance was not reached for the TCR-beta difference. Active tuberculosis TCR-alpha repertoires showed smaller mean NN-distances to GMM-specific TCRs than IGRA-negative controls, suggesting clonal expansion of these TCRs.

The CDR3 sequence holds 13 residues, the cysteine and phenylalanine included. Just the 39-base CDR3 DNA is kept, in frame starting at base 1. Looking up the germline V gene yields CDR1 SNHLY and CDR2 FYNNEI. Trimming costs V 4 bases and J 7 bases, and their ends lie 10 bases apart. TCR libraries were generated with the immunoSEQ multiplex PCR assay, using TCR-beta and/or TCR-alpha/delta assays for each sample. The amplified TCR libraries were sequenced using the Illumina high-throughput platform. Per the authors' processing: Clustering and dimensionality reduction relied on pairwise TCRdist distances among GMM-specific receptors from T cells that were either sorted ex vivo or expanded in vitro. Each clinical repertoire received a mean NN-distance score, defined as the average TCRdist to the nearest 10% of tetramer-positive reference sequences. GEM TCR motif frequency was computed as the fraction of unique TCRs matching known GEM sequences by V/J usage and CDR3 length. Active tuberculosis was classified by linear discriminant analysis with leave-one-out cross-validation, implemented in scikit-learn. The source is immuneACCESS, and TCRdb retained only in-frame sequences with V and J called. Part of the clones is not carried over; for the studies checked, unresolved V genes explain less than half of this, and the remainder is unexplained. The DNA was the basis for D and trimming; V, J and clone size are from that table. In all, the sample holds 25,000 to 35,000 clones, and 92% of those were seen once. Approximately 6.8% of the sample is taken by the ten largest.

Sample time point, as interpreted from the label and publication: new active TB diagnosis, blood taken before or within 7 days of starting treatment. Patients with active tuberculosis were defined as newly diagnosed, HIV-seronegative South African adults aged 18 years or older. Confirmation of active tuberculosis was based on positive sputum smear microscopy and/or a positive M. tuberculosis culture. Unsorted cryopreserved PBMC were immunosequenced, covering on average approximately 90,000 T cells per clinical donor. Worth noting for this clone: It lacks a known antigen. Base-call qualities are not available, and no considerably larger clone is one nucleotide away.

The sequenced sample was PBMCs, obtained at tuberculosis diagnosis. The sequence derives from an adult with tuberculosis. The chain uses TRBV2 and TRBJ1-4, with the D gene uncertain. The CDR3 has the sequence CASSAGRVEKLFF. In nucleotides, the sequence is TGTGCCAGCAGTGCGGGGAGGGTTGAAAAACTGTTTTTT.